Each of the 8 T cell receptor beta chains below was sequenced from the same sample in a study of Graves' ophthalmopathy and Graves' hyperthyroidism. Transcripts of RNA were the source for amplifying TCR beta CDR3 regions. An initial RT-PCR round employing HTBI primers preceded a second-round multiplex PCR. MiXCR, applied by TCRdb to the multiplex PCR reads, yields one record per CDR3 protein. Found here are about 380,000 distinct CDR3 sequences, 15% of them singletons; the top ten hold roughly 7%. The material sequenced was peripheral blood. All receptors derive from a woman aged 18 to 35 with stable Graves' hyperthyroidism.

This clonotype was seen at least ten times. The chain has TRBV19 and TRBJ2-7; possibly TRBD1 or TRBD2 for D (5 bases each). V was shortened by 10 bases and J by 2 bases, with 12 bases between the two germline ends. Germline loops: CDR1 LNHDA, CDR2 SQIVND (reference sequence). The CDR3 covers 12 residues. This CDR3 reads CATRDPTYEQYF. DNA for the CDR3: TGTGCCACTAGGGACCCAACCTACGAGCAGTACTTC.

This clonotype was counted a few times. The CDR3 nucleotides are TGTGCCATCAGTGCTCCTGAGACGTCGAAGGGTGAAGCTTTCTTT. Translation gives CAISAPETSKGEAFF. This chain connects TRBV10-3 to TRBJ1-1; no clear D gene. Germline CDR1 is ENHRY and CDR2 is SYGVKD. Trimming stripped 4 bases from V and 7 bases from J, with 19 bases between. The CDR3 length is 15 residues.

There are many counts of this clonotype. The genes are TRBV7-8 and TRBJ1-2; 7 bases are shared with TRBD1. This CDR3 is 17 amino acids long. V lost 5 bases and J lost 0; bases outside the gene matches: 12. In germline, CDR1 is SGHVS, CDR2 FQNEAQ. CDR3 sequence reads: CASSHLQGGGANYGYTF. The DNA for the CDR3 is TGTGCCAGCAGCCATTTACAGGGAGGGGGCGCTAACTATGGCTACACCTTC.

V usage is TRBV6-2 or TRBV6-3 and J usage is TRBJ2-2; tentative D call: TRBD2 (6 bases). V shed 7 bases and J shed 4 bases, with 16 bases lying between them. CDR1 MNHEY and CDR2 SVGEGT come from the germline V gene. CDR3 length equals 15 residues. The CDR3 DNA follows: TGTGCCAGCACAAAGGGCGGGGTGGTCACCGGGGAGCTGTTTTTT. Residues: CASTKGGVVTGELFF.

At least ten counts were recorded for this clonotype. The gene calls are TRBV7-8 and TRBJ2-7, with D possibly matching TRBD1 (5 bases). The V and J ends lost 5 bases and 6 bases respectively, with 20 bases between them. The CDR3 has 15 residues. Looked up from germline, CDR1 is SGHVS and CDR2 is FQNEAQ. Here the CDR3 reads CASSRHEVRAIEQYF. DNA for the CDR3: TGTGCCAGCAGCCGCCACGAGGTCAGGGCGATCGAGCAGTACTTC.

The chain employs TRBV9 and TRBJ1-1; 9 bases fit TRBD1. Germline assignment: CDR1 SGDLS and CDR2 YYNGEE. Losses at the gene ends were 4 bases for V and 5 bases for J; bases not matched to a gene: 18. The CDR3 consists of 18 residues. The CDR3 DNA follows: TGTGCCAGCAGCCAAAGCAATGACAGGGGGGGGAGGAAGACTGAAGCTTTCTTT. As protein: CASSQSNDRGGRKTEAFF.

This clonotype showed up many times. The chain joins TRBV4-1 to TRBJ1-1; D uncertain. This CDR3 is 12 amino acids long. The V end lost 1 base, the J end lost 6 bases, and 6 bases lay between the germline ends. The germline gives CDR1 MGHRA, CDR2 YSYEKL. The CDR3 reads CASSQGRAEAFF. CDR3 sequence (DNA): TGCGCCAGCAGCCAAGGACGGGCTGAAGCTTTCTTT.

This clonotype was observed many times. This chain joins TRBV6-5 and TRBJ2-5; D remains unclear. This CDR3 comprises 14 residues. V lost 2 bases, J lost 2 bases, and 9 bases lay in between. Germline assignment: CDR1 MNHEY and CDR2 SVGAGI. CDR3 nucleotides: TGTGCCAGCAGTTACAGGGTACCACAAGAGACCCAGTACTTC. This encodes CASSYRVPQETQYF.